These 32 T cell receptor beta chains originate from one sample sequenced in a study of T cell responses to AZD1222 COVID-19 vaccine (dated by TCRdb to about 2021). In light of the paper, this sample's time point label describes: baseline before first vaccination. The protocol used for the library was the immunoSEQ multiplex PCR assay. TCRdb took over this immuneACCESS table, retaining in-frame rearrangements with V and J assigned. Such tables are incomplete; in checked studies, under half of the missing clones stem from an unresolved V gene, and the remainder is unexplained. The sample profile shows about 120,000 clones; about 83% of them were found once. Approximately 12% of the sample goes to the ten largest clones. The sequences come from peripheral blood, collected on day 0 of AZD1222 vaccination. The receptors originated from an adult in good health.

This clone was observed once. The chain carries TRBV19 and TRBJ2-1; 7 nucleotides align to TRBD2. Germline trimming cut 4 bases from V and 4 bases from J; bases unmatched to any gene: 4. Germline V gene lookup returns CDR1 LNHDA and CDR2 SQIVND (reference sequence). The CDR3 consists of 14 residues. The CDR3 nucleotides are TGTGCCAGTAGTAGGCGCGGGAGATACAATGAGCAGTTCTTC. As protein: CASSRRGRYNEQFF.

The rearrangement uses TRBV5-1 and TRBJ2-3, with 9 nucleotides matching TRBD2. The CDR3 covers 15 residues. Germline loops: CDR1 SGHRS, CDR2 YFSETQ. The V segment lost 1 base and the J segment 1 base; nucleotides outside the gene matches: 1. The DNA of the CDR3 is TGCGCCAGCAGCTTGACTAGCGGGCGCACAGATACGCAGTATTTT. Translating it yields CASSLTSGRTDTQYF.

This chain joins TRBV6-2 or TRBV6-3 and TRBJ1-5; 9 bases fit TRBD1. CDR1 is MNHEY, CDR2 SVGEGT, per germline. The CDR3 contains 16 residues. V was pared by 2 bases and J by 6 bases, with 8 bases of the junction left unmatched. This CDR3 is CASSYRDRVNGQPQHF. The CDR3 coding sequence is TGTGCCAGCAGTTACAGGGACAGGGTAAACGGTCAGCCCCAGCATTTT.

This clone has just one count. The V and J genes are TRBV2 and TRBJ2-5; D is unresolved. The germline V gene has CDR1 SNHLY and CDR2 FYNNEI. The CDR3 runs to 11 residues. The V and J ends lost 6 bases and 5 bases respectively, with 7 bases between them. CDR3 coding DNA: TGTGCCAGCAGCCTCGTGGAGACCCAGTACTTC. Translating gives CASSLVETQYF.

The chain couples TRBV10-3 to TRBJ2-3, with D perhaps matching TRBD1 (5 bases). This CDR3 has 15 amino acids. Trimming cost V 6 bases and J 0 bases, with 13 bases left between them. Germline V gene lookup returns CDR1 ENHRY and CDR2 SYGVKD. CDR3 coding DNA: TGTGCCATCAGGAGAGACAGAGACAGCACAGATACGCAGTATTTT. Its translation is CAIRRDRDSTDTQYF.

This chain links TRBV29-1 with TRBJ2-6, with D possibly being TRBD1 (6 bases). In germline, CDR1 is SQVTM, CDR2 ANQGSEA. Trimming pared 5 bases from V and 2 bases from J, leaving 10 bases between. The CDR3 sequence is 14 residues long. In nucleotides, the CDR3 is TGCAGCGTTCAACAGGGCGCTGGGGCCAACGTCCTGACTTTC. This codes for CSVQQGAGANVLTF.

CDR3 amino acids: CASSQDGSGAKNIQYF. The CDR3 bases are TGTGCCAGCAGCCAAGATGGTAGCGGGGCCAAAAACATTCAGTACTTC. This chain connects TRBV4-2 to TRBJ2-4, with 7 bases identical to TRBD2. This CDR3 is built from 16 residues. V lost 0 bases, J lost 1 base, and 3 bases stayed unmatched. Germline lookup yields CDR1 LGHNA and CDR2 YNFKEQ.

The chain combines TRBV29-1 with TRBJ1-2; 7 bases are a match to TRBD1. V was pared by 3 bases and J by 0 bases, with 7 bases of the junction left unmatched. Germline V gene data show CDR1 as SQVTM and CDR2 as ANQGSEA. The CDR3 spans 15 residues. For the CDR3, the DNA is TGCAGCGTTGACGACAGGGTGATGGCTAACTATGGCTACACCTTC. Amino acid sequence: CSVDDRVMANYGYTF.

This CDR3 is CASSLSPGLAVYEQYF. Written as DNA, the CDR3 is TGTGCCAGCAGTCTTTCGCCGGGACTAGCGGTCTACGAGCAGTACTTC. The V and J genes are TRBV27 and TRBJ2-7; 11 bases match TRBD2. Per germline, CDR1 MNHEY and CDR2 SMNVEV (reference sequence). V lost 5 bases, J lost 3 bases, and 9 bases stayed unmatched. This CDR3 has 16 amino acids.

The V and J genes are TRBV11-3 and TRBJ2-7, with D perhaps matching TRBD1 or TRBD2 (5 bases each). Germline CDR1 reads SGHNT; CDR2 reads YENEEA. This CDR3 spans 16 amino acids. The V end was cut by 4 bases, the J end by 3 bases, with 19 bases between. CDR3 sequence (DNA): TGTGCCAGCAGCTCCCCCCGGGACGGGGAGATCTACGAGCAGTACTTC. Its protein product is CASSSPRDGEIYEQYF.

This clone has just a few counts. The CDR3 loop is CASSRQSYEQYF. CDR3 coding DNA: TGTGCCAGCAGCCGACAGAGTTACGAGCAGTACTTC. This chain uses TRBV7-9 with TRBJ2-7, with a weak D call TRBD1 (5 bases). CDR1 and CDR2 from the germline V gene are SEHNR and FQNEAQ (reference sequence). V lost 5 bases to trimming and J lost 4 bases, with 9 bases between them. The CDR3 runs to 12 residues.

The J gene is TRBJ1-6, the V gene TRBV11-2, with TRBD1 identical over 7 bases. The trim removed 2 bases at V and 7 bases at J, leaving 5 bases unmatched. The CDR3 length is 15 residues. Germline-derived CDR1 and CDR2 are SGHAT and FQNNGV. The CDR3 sequence is CASSLPGQINSPLHF. Here the CDR3 DNA reads TGTGCCAGCAGCTTACCGGGACAGATAAATTCACCCCTCCACTTT.

CDR3 nucleotides: TGTGCCAGCAGCCCAAGCGGCTCCTACAATGAGCAGTTCTTC. It specifies CASSPSGSYNEQFF. The J gene is TRBJ2-1, the V gene TRBV3-1 (or the pseudogene TRBV3-2), with TRBD2 as a possible D gene (5 bases). This CDR3 contains 14 residues. Trimming took 4 bases from V and 0 from J, leaving 7 bases between them. Germline CDR1 LGHDT, CDR2 YNNKEL (reference sequence).

This clone showed up just once. The chain carries TRBV18 and TRBJ2-3; D not resolved. The V end lost 3 bases, the J end lost 4 bases, and 5 bases lay between the germline ends. Germline V gene lookup returns CDR1 KGHSH and CDR2 LQKENI. The CDR3 has 12 amino acids. The CDR3 reads CASSPLADTQYF. The CDR3 coding sequence is TGTGCCAGCTCACCGTTGGCAGATACGCAGTATTTT.

This chain uses TRBV19 with TRBJ1-1; D is unresolved. Looked up from germline, CDR1 is LNHDA and CDR2 is SQIVND (reference sequence). V was trimmed by 6 bases and J by 1 base, leaving 12 bases between them. CDR3 length equals 14 residues. The CDR3 region has the DNA TGTGCCAGTAGGGACCGCAGGCGGAACACTGAAGCTTTCTTT. This gives the protein CASRDRRRNTEAFF.

This chain links TRBV5-1 with TRBJ1-1; unclear D gene. V dropped 3 bases and J dropped 0 bases, with 15 bases sitting between them. This CDR3 has 16 amino acids. Germline-derived CDR1 and CDR2 are SGHRS and YFSETQ. CDR3 nucleotides: TGCGCCAGCAGCTCCTACTCTGGGTACATGAACACTGAAGCTTTCTTT. It encodes CASSSYSGYMNTEAFF.

Comment on this clone: One junction end disagrees with the germline gene, perhaps due to a read error. The chain links TRBV10-3 to TRBJ1-1; 8 nucleotides agree with TRBD1. The germline V gene has CDR1 ENHRY and CDR2 SYGVKD. CDR3 length equals 14 residues. The CDR3: CAVSRGQGTTEAFF. The CDR3 DNA sequence: TGTGCCGTCAGTAGAGGACAGGGTACCACTGAAGCTTTCTTT.

V gene TRBV12-2 combines with J gene TRBJ1-5. TRBV12-2 has pseudogene status. This CDR3 comprises 17 residues. CDR3 sequence: CASRSKTVVHSNQPQHF. The CDR3 DNA follows: TGTGCAAGTCGCTCTAAGACGGTAGTACATAGCAATCAGCCCCAGCATTTT.

J is TRBJ2-1 and V is TRBV20-1; tentatively, D is TRBD2 (5 bases). V dropped 5 bases and J dropped 4 bases, with 6 bases sitting between them. In germline, CDR1 is DFQATT, CDR2 SNEGSKA (reference sequence). The CDR3 length is 11 residues. The CDR3: CSAGLYNEQFF. The CDR3 region has the DNA TGCAGTGCTGGACTTTACAATGAGCAGTTCTTC.

This clone was detected once. This chain connects TRBV24-1 to TRBJ2-7; D is perhaps TRBD1 (6 bases). V dropped 3 bases and J dropped 4 bases, with 18 bases sitting between them. The CDR3 consists of 16 residues. CDR1 and CDR2 (germline): KGHDR, SFDVKD. CDR3 nucleotides: TGTGCCACCAGTGATCTTGGACAGAACGGGTCGTACGAGCAGTACTTC. Translating gives CATSDLGQNGSYEQYF.

The rearrangement joins TRBV3-1 (or the pseudogene TRBV3-2) to TRBJ2-3; 15 nucleotides align to TRBD2. The germline V gene has CDR1 LGHDT and CDR2 YNNKEL (reference sequence). V lost 4 bases and J lost 1; bases outside the gene matches: 18. This CDR3 has 22 residues. CDR3 loop: CASSPFRTSGRAVEWGTDTQYF. CDR3 nucleotides: TGTGCCAGCAGCCCTTTCCGGACTAGCGGGAGGGCCGTCGAGTGGGGCACAGATACGCAGTATTTT.

CDR3 sequence: CASSFGGASTDTQYF. CDR3 bases: TGTGCCAGCAGTTTCGGGGGTGCTAGCACAGATACGCAGTATTTT. This sequence joins TRBV28 and TRBJ2-3, with a possible D match to TRBD2 (6 bases). Deletions cut 3 bases from V and 0 bases from J, with 10 bases between. CDR1 and CDR2 from the germline V gene are MDHEN and SYDVKM. The CDR3 has 15 residues.

V and J are TRBV7-3 and TRBJ2-6, with unresolved D. Germline values: CDR1 SGHTA, CDR2 FQGTGA. Deletions cut 1 base from V and 0 bases from J, with 10 bases between. The CDR3 contains 17 residues. Written as DNA, the CDR3 is TGTGCCAGCAGCTTAAGGGTCCGAGACTCTGGGGCCAACGTCCTGACTTTC. Amino acid sequence: CASSLRVRDSGANVLTF.

This sequence joins TRBV28 and TRBJ2-5; 12 bases are shared with TRBD2. The germline V gene encodes CDR1 MDHEN and CDR2 SYDVKM. Trimming took 8 bases from V and 5 from J; bases not matched to a gene: 6. There are 14 residues in the CDR3. CDR3 loop: CASGGLAGWETQYF. The CDR3 DNA reads TGTGCCAGCGGCGGACTAGCGGGGTGGGAGACCCAGTACTTC.

The chain joins TRBV18 to TRBJ1-2; D is unresolved. Germline loops: CDR1 KGHSH, CDR2 LQKENI. Between the trimmed V and J ends, which lost 2 bases and 6 bases, there was a span of 7 bases. The CDR3 consists of 12 residues. CDR3 region: CASSPSRDGYTF. CDR3 DNA sequence: TGTGCCAGCTCACCATCGAGAGATGGCTACACCTTC.

This rearrangement joins TRBV29-1 to TRBJ2-1; 9 bases are shared with TRBD2. V lost 7 bases to trimming and J lost 2 bases; unmatched junction nucleotides: 12. Germline values: CDR1 SQVTM, CDR2 ANQGSEA. This CDR3 region has 16 residues. CDR3 nucleotide sequence: TGCAGCGGGGGGGGTGGTAGCGGGAGTCCCTACAATGAGCAGTTCTTC. It codes for CSGGGGSGSPYNEQFF.

The CDR3 spells CASSQEASGDLRAQYF. CDR3 DNA: TGCGCCAGCAGCCAAGAGGCTAGCGGGGATCTTAGGGCCCAGTACTTC. The chain employs TRBV4-1 and TRBJ2-5, with TRBD2 matching 9 bases. Germline-derived CDR1 and CDR2 are MGHRA and YSYEKL. The CDR3 is 16 amino acids. The J segment lost 9 bases and the V segment lost 0 bases, leaving 11 bases of the junction unmatched.

The chain carries TRBV11-3 and TRBJ2-1; D possibly uses TRBD1 or TRBD2 (5 bases each). Germline CDR1 is SGHNT and CDR2 is YENEEA. The germline V and J ends were trimmed by 4 bases and 7 bases, with 14 bases remaining between them. CDR3 length: 14 amino acids. The CDR3 bases are TGTGCCAGCAGCTCCCGGTGGGGGAATAATGAGCAGTTCTTC. This sequence encodes CASSSRWGNNEQFF.

The chain's CDR3 is CASSQQGNTGELFF. For the CDR3, the DNA is TGTGCCAGTAGTCAACAGGGGAACACCGGGGAGCTGTTTTTT. The V gene is TRBV19, the J gene TRBJ2-2, with D perhaps matching TRBD1 (6 bases). The CDR3 length is 14 residues. Germline V gene lookup returns CDR1 LNHDA and CDR2 SQIVND (reference sequence). V was pared by 5 bases and J by 1 base, with 8 bases between.

The chain combines TRBV21-1 with TRBJ2-1; the DNA was not compared with TRBD2, the D call given in the table. TRBV21-1 is labeled a pseudogene. CDR3 length equals 16 residues. The CDR3: CASSTHPGTHYNEQFF. CDR3 in DNA: TGTGCCAGCAGCACCCACCCCGGGACTCATTACAATGAGCAGTTCTTC.

This clone was detected only once. V and J are TRBV3-1 (or the pseudogene TRBV3-2) and TRBJ2-1; D gene unclear. Trimming left V 4 bases short and J 3 bases short, with 4 bases between. Germline V gene sequence: CDR1 LGHDT, CDR2 YNNKEL (reference sequence). The CDR3 is 12 amino acids. DNA of the CDR3: TGTGCCAGCAGCCCCAACTACAATGAGCAGTTCTTC. Protein sequence: CASSPNYNEQFF.

The chain is built from TRBV28 and TRBJ2-5; no clear D gene. The germline V and J ends were trimmed by 8 bases and 1 base, with 8 bases remaining between them. Germline assignment: CDR1 MDHEN and CDR2 SYDVKM. There are 12 residues in the CDR3. CDR3 sequence: CASARFQETQYF. DNA of the CDR3: TGTGCCAGCGCGAGATTCCAAGAGACCCAGTACTTC.